This T cell receptor beta chain was recovered during a study of blood T cell repertoires in COVID-19. Study background: PBMCs, B-cell-depleted T cells, or T cells provided the cDNA or gDNA that made up the material.

CDR1 is SGHTA and CDR2 is FQGNSA in the germline V gene. Losses at the gene ends were 4 bases for V and 2 bases for J; bases not matched to a gene: 3. This CDR3 comprises 14 residues. Assay used: immunoSEQ multiplex PCR; TCRdb lists only in-frame clones, some missing. The table records about 480,000 clones, about 88% of them present only once. The sample comprised peripheral blood. The rearrangement joins TRBV7-2 to TRBJ1-2; TRBD1 matches at 8 bases. The clonotype originates from a woman aged 45-59 years with COVID-19, enrolled during active disease. The CDR3 loop is CASSSYRGNYGYTF. The CDR3 DNA reads TGTGCCAGCAGCTCGTACAGGGGGAACTATGGCTACACCTTC.